This TCR beta chain is drawn from a study of shared clonotypes between healthy human individuals. Trimming left V 5 bases short and J 2 bases short, with 19 bases between. The CDR3 extends over 16 amino acids. The germline V gene encodes CDR1 MNHEY and CDR2 SMNVEV (reference sequence). Original processing methods: There were no quality scores in the junction-only immunoSEQ sequences, so filtering differed. Produced via immunoSEQ multiplex PCR; TCRdb's table is partial and in-frame only. V, J and clone size are those of that table, while D and trimming were read from the DNA. This sample has about 2.1 million clones, with over 85% found just once. CD8 cells regarded as naive lacked CD45RO, were positively chosen for CCR7, and omitted terminally differentiated effector memory CD45RA+ cells.

The clonotype originates from a man between 18 and 35 years old in good health. Some clones in this sample may be carry-over from other donors' samples. Sequencing was done on a sample of naive CD8+ T cells from PBMCs. This rearrangement joins TRBV27 to TRBJ2-7; tentatively, D is TRBD1 (5 bases). The CDR3 DNA reads as TGTGCCAGCAGTCTTGTGCAGGGAATTGAAGCCTACGAGCAGTACTTC. Amino acids: CASSLVQGIEAYEQYF.